This T cell receptor (beta chain) was retrieved from a study of T cell changes during pregnancy in multiple sclerosis (dated by TCRdb to the late 2010s). Background for the entire study: Changes in the T cell repertoire over the course of pregnancy were examined in this study in women with multiple sclerosis.

Receptor amplification or capture employed the immunoSEQ multiplex PCR assay. TCRdb carries this immuneACCESS record with in-frame sequences only. Its versions omit some clonotypes, under half of them owing to an unresolved V gene in the studies checked, with the rest unexplained. Within this sample are some 73,000 clones, with 92% of them counted one time only. Of the sample, roughly 2.8% is held by the ten largest clones. The germline V gene provides CDR1 MDHEN and CDR2 SYDVKM. Trimming removed 6 bases from V and 0 bases from J; the gene matches leave 12 bases unexplained. There are 19 amino acids in the CDR3, from cysteine to phenylalanine inclusive. The retained sequence is limited to the CDR3, 57 bases, with the frame set at the first base. This clone has a handful of counts. Its cognate antigen has yet to be identified. The sample holds no much larger clone one base away, and base qualities are not on file.

The TCR originated in a female donor in good health, enrolled as a control in a pregnancy study. Source: peripheral blood, taken in the third trimester of pregnancy. Recombination linked TRBV28 to TRBJ2-6, with 9 central nucleotides matching TRBD1. The CDR3 reads as follows: CASSRSIGTGFSGANVLTF. The sequence in DNA is TGTGCCAGCAGCCGCTCCATCGGGACAGGGTTCTCTGGGGCCAACGTCCTGACTTTC.